Below are 13 T cell receptor beta chains sequenced from a single sample in a study of T-cell reconstitution after alpha-beta-depleted transplantation in children. It was with unique molecular identifiers that the TCRbeta library was prepared. TCRdb re-called the PCR reads through MiXCR, storing one row per CDR3 protein. The data contain some 350,000 distinct CDR3 sequences, about 16% of them singletons. The material sequenced was PBMCs, mostly from graft donor cells, taken 360 days after TCRalphabeta/CD19-depleted stem cell transplant. The receptors here all came from a male patient aged 2-15 years who had a stem cell transplant for acute lymphoblastic leukemia, so the T cells may come from the graft donor.

This clonotype was seen a few times. The rearrangement joins TRBV6-5 to TRBJ2-3, with 14 positions matching TRBD2. Germline V gives CDR1 MNHEY, CDR2 SVGAGI. The CDR3 is 16 residues long. V lost 6 bases to trimming and J lost 3 bases; unmatched junction nucleotides: 5. CDR3 region: CASRLRLAGGTDTQYF. DNA for the CDR3: TGTGCCAGCAGATTAAGACTAGCGGGAGGGACAGATACGCAGTATTTT.

This clonotype turned up a few times. The J gene is TRBJ2-2, the V gene TRBV6-2 or TRBV6-3; the D gene could be TRBD1 or TRBD2 (6 bases each). Per germline, CDR1 MNHEY and CDR2 SVGEGT. The CDR3 is 14 amino acids. Trimming left V 6 bases short and J 1 base short, with 9 bases between. The DNA for the CDR3 is TGTGCCAGCAGACAGGGACTGAACACCGGGGAGCTGTTTTTT. It codes for CASRQGLNTGELFF.

V and J are TRBV5-1 and TRBJ1-2; no firm D call. V shed 4 bases and J shed 8 bases, with 15 bases lying between them. Germline CDR1 reads SGHRS; CDR2 reads YFSETQ. The CDR3 is 13 amino acids. CDR3 amino acids: CASSLDPRGGYTF. DNA of the CDR3: TGCGCCAGCAGCCTTGACCCCCGGGGAGGCTACACCTTC.

This clonotype has just a few counts. The J gene is TRBJ2-3, the V gene TRBV19; D might be TRBD1 or TRBD2, each matching 5 bases. Trimming removed 6 bases at V and 7 bases at J, with 23 bases between. Looked up from germline, CDR1 is LNHDA and CDR2 is SQIVND (reference sequence). The CDR3 length is 16 residues. The CDR3 region is CASSPGPREPANTQYF. The CDR3 DNA sequence: TGTGCCAGTAGCCCGGGACCCAGAGAGCCCGCAAATACGCAGTATTTT.

This clonotype was counted a few times. The gene calls are TRBV3-1 and TRBJ2-7; 12 bases are a match to TRBD2. The CDR3 sequence is 19 residues long. With 0 bases clipped from V and 2 bases from J, the junction kept 11 bases outside the gene matches. The germline gives CDR1 LGHDT, CDR2 YNNKEL (reference sequence). DNA for the CDR3: TGTGCCAGCAGCCAAGAGGTACCTGGACTAGCGGGAAAGACCTACGAGCAGTACTTC. As protein: CASSQEVPGLAGKTYEQYF.

This clonotype showed up just a few times. Lacking the conserved final phenylalanine or tryptophan, this CDR3 likely reflects a read error. The DNA is omitted, as the CDR3 cannot be located on it reliably, and the CDR3 follows TCRdb's listing. The chain employs TRBV6-5 and TRBJ2-1. In germline, CDR1 is MNHEY, CDR2 SVGAGI. The CDR3 is 12 amino acids long, termini counted. CDR3 region: CASSLKASGRSA.

The chain recombines TRBV9 with TRBJ2-3; no reliable D call. Germline V gives CDR1 SGDLS, CDR2 YYNGEE. Trimming cost V 2 bases and J 6 bases, with 10 bases left between them. The length of the CDR3 is 13 residues. CDR3 protein: CASSVTRQDTQYF. In DNA, the CDR3 is TGTGCCAGCAGCGTTACCCGTCAGGATACGCAGTATTTT.

This clonotype was counted many times. The chain is built from TRBV10-3 and TRBJ2-4; 7 bases fit TRBD1. Per germline, CDR1 ENHRY and CDR2 SYGVKD. V lost 0 bases and J lost 8; bases outside the gene matches: 7. CDR3 length: 15 residues. CDR3 residues: CAISESGSGGDIQYF. In nucleotides, the CDR3 is TGTGCCATCAGTGAGTCGGGATCAGGGGGAGACATTCAGTACTTC.

This clonotype was detected only a few times. The chain recombines TRBV2 with TRBJ2-2; 8 bases are shared with TRBD2. After removal of 6 bases from V and 9 bases from J, the junction contained 12 bases not matched to a gene. Germline-derived CDR1 and CDR2 are SNHLY and FYNNEI. CDR3 length: 15 residues. CDR3 protein: CASRTGTRVSRELFF. The CDR3 DNA reads as TGTGCCAGCAGAACCGGGACTAGAGTCTCCCGGGAGCTGTTTTTT. Drawing the rest from reference TRBV2 and TRBJ2-2, the complete variable domain is EPEVTQTPSHQVTQMGQEVILRCVPISNHLYFYWYRQILGQKVEFLVSFYNNEISEKSEIFDDQFSVERPDGSNFTLKIRSTKLEDSAMYFCASRTGTRVSRELFFGEGSRLTVL.

The genes are TRBV20-1 and TRBJ2-1; 8 nucleotides line up with TRBD2. The germline gives CDR1 DFQATT, CDR2 SNEGSKA (reference sequence). The CDR3 has 18 amino acids. Trimming cost V 0 bases and J 2 bases; bases outside gene matches: 12. CDR3 nucleotide sequence: TGCAGTGCTAGAGACGCCCTGCCCGGGACTAGGACCTACAATGAGCAGTTCTTC. It translates to CSARDALPGTRTYNEQFF.

The chain recombines TRBV11-2 with TRBJ2-3; 8 positions agree with TRBD2. V dropped 4 bases and J dropped 0; count of bases not matched to a gene: 18. CDR1 and CDR2 (germline): SGHAT, FQNNGV. This CDR3 spans 20 amino acids. CDR3 nucleotide sequence: TGTGCCAGCAGCTACCTGCCGGGACTAGTGACACCCACTAGCACAGATACGCAGTATTTT. Translated: CASSYLPGLVTPTSTDTQYF.

The gene calls are TRBV18 and TRBJ2-1, with D possibly being TRBD2 (6 bases). Germline V CDR1 and CDR2: KGHSH, LQKENI. Trimming removed 0 bases from V and 6 bases from J, with 9 bases in between. The CDR3 sequence is 14 residues long. CDR3 in amino acids: CASSPPRRVNEQFF. Here the CDR3 DNA reads TGTGCCAGCTCACCACCCCGGAGGGTCAATGAGCAGTTCTTC.

This clonotype has only a few counts. This chain links TRBV4-3 with TRBJ1-5; no firm D call. There are 16 residues in the CDR3. V was shortened by 0 bases and J by 9 bases, with 18 bases between the two germline ends. Germline CDR1 and CDR2: LGHNA and YSLEER. DNA of the CDR3: TGCGCCAGCAGCCAAGAACGCGTCCGGGTGATGACGCCCCAGCATTTT. This translates into CASSQERVRVMTPQHF.